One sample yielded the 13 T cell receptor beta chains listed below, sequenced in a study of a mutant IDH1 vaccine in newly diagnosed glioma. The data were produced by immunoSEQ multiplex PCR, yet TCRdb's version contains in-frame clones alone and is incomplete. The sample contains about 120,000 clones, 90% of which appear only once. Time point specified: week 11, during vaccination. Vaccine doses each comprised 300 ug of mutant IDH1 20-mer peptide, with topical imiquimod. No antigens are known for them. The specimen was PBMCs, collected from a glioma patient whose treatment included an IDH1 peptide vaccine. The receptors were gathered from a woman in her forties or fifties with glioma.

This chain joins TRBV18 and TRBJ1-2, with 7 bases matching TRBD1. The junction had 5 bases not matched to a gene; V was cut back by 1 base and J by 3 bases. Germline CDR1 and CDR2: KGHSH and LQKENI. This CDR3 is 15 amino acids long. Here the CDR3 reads CASSPLRGHDYGYTF. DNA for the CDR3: TGTGCCAGCTCACCACTAAGGGGGCACGACTATGGCTACACCTTC.

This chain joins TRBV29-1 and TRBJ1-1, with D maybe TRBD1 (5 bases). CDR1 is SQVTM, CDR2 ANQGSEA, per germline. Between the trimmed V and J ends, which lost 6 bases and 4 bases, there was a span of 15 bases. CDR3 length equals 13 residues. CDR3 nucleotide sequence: TGCAGCGTAGGGACGGCCATCAGCACTGAAGCTTTCTTT. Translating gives CSVGTAISTEAFF.

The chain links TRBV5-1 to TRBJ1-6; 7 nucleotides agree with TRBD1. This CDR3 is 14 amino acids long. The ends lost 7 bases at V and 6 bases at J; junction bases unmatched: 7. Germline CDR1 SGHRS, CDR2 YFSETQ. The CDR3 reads CASAGGSPNSPLHF. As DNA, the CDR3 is TGCGCCAGCGCAGGGGGTAGCCCTAATTCACCCCTCCACTTT.

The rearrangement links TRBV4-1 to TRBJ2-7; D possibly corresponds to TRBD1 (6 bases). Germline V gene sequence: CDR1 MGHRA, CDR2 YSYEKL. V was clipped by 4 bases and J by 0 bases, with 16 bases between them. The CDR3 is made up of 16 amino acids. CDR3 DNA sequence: TGCGCCAGCAGCCCCTTTGGGCAGGGGCCCTCCTACGAGCAGTACTTC. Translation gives CASSPFGQGPSYEQYF.

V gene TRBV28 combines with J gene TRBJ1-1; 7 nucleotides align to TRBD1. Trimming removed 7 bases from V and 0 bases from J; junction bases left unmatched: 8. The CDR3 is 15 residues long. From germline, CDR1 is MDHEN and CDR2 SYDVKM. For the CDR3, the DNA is TGTGCCAGCACTACGGGGACAGCCATGAACACTGAAGCTTTCTTT. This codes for CASTTGTAMNTEAFF.

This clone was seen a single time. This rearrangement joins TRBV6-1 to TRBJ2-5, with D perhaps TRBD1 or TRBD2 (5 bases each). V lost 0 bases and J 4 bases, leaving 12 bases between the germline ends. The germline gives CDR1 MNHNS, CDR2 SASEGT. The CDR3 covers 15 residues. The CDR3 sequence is CASSEAGTKLETQYF. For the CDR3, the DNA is TGTGCCAGCAGTGAAGCGGGGACGAAATTAGAGACCCAGTACTTC.

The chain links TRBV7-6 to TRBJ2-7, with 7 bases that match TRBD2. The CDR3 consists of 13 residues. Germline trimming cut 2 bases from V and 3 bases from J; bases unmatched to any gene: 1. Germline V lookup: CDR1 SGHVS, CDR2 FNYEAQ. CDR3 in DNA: TGTGCCAGCAGCTTAACTAGCGACTACGAGCAGTACTTC. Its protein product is CASSLTSDYEQYF.

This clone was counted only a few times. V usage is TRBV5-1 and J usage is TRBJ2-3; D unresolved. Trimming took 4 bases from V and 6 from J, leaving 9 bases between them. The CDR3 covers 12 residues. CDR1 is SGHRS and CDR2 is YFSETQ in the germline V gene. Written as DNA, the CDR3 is TGCGCCAGCAGCCGGCTCGGGGATACGCAGTATTTT. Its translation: CASSRLGDTQYF.

The CDR3 region is CASSPQAGRDTEAFF. CDR3 DNA sequence: TGTGCCAGCTCACCACAGGCAGGGCGGGACACTGAAGCTTTCTTT. The chain employs TRBV18 and TRBJ1-1, with D perhaps matching TRBD1 (5 bases). This CDR3 comprises 15 residues. Trimming pared 1 base from V and 3 bases from J, leaving 12 bases between. CDR1 KGHSH and CDR2 LQKENI come from the germline V gene.

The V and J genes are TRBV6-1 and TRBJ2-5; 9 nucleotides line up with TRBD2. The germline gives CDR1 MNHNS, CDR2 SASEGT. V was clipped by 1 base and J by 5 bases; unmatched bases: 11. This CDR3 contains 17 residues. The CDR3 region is CASSEGVRREGRETQYF. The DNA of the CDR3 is TGTGCCAGCAGTGAAGGGGTCCGGCGGGAGGGCCGGGAGACCCAGTACTTC.

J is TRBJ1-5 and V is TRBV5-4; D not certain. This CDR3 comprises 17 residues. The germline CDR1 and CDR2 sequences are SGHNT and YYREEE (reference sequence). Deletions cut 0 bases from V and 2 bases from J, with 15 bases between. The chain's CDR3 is CASSLAPPLDGNQPQHF. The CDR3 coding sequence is TGTGCCAGCAGCTTGGCCCCTCCCTTAGATGGCAATCAGCCCCAGCATTTT.

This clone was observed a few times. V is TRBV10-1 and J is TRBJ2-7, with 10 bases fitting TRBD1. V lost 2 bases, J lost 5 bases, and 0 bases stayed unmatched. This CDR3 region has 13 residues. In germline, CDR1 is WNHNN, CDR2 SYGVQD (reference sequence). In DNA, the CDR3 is TGCGCCAGCAGTGAGGGGACAGGGGACGAGCAGTACTTC. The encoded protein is CASSEGTGDEQYF.

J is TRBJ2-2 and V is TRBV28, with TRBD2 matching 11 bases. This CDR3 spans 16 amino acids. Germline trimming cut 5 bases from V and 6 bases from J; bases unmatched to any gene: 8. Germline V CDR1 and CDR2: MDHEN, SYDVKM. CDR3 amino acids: CASSPVGLAAAGELFF. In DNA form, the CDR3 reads TGTGCCAGCAGTCCCGTGGGACTAGCGGCAGCCGGGGAGCTGTTTTTT.